The text below deals with one T cell receptor (beta chain). What it binds is not known. These data come from a study of monozygotic twins with inflammatory bowel disease. The study's findings and limits: Perhaps reflecting limited power, concordant and discordant twins did not differ in repertoire similarity.

Each sample's cDNA came from eight separate reactions. Using the 5' RACE reads, TCRdb records one entry per CDR3 protein without DNA. The sample totals about 110,000 distinct CDR3 sequences. Every single donor had a roughly 2.7 ml blood sample drawn. Whole blood served as the source of total RNA, and no T cell sorting took place. Germline values: CDR1 SGHDN, CDR2 FVKESK. The CDR3 covers 15 residues. The J gene is TRBJ2-5, the V gene TRBV14; the TRBD1 assignment by TCRdb is unverifiable without DNA. Sequenced: blood. The clonotype comes from a human donor with ulcerative colitis or Crohn's disease, or a healthy co-twin of an affected twin (not recorded which). CDR3 residues: CASSQSRVEGETQYF.